The 9 T cell receptor beta chains given below trace back to one sample, sequenced in a study of OX40 agonist ivuxolimab in advanced cancers. Produced via immunoSEQ multiplex PCR; TCRdb's table is partial and in-frame only. The sample shows roughly 92,000 clones, 84% of them seen only once. The sequencing used CD4+ or CD8+ T cells sorted from blood, collected in a trial of the OX40 agonist ivuxolimab. The source of these receptors is an adult with an advanced solid tumor such as melanoma, head and neck, liver or kidney cancer.

The chain recombines TRBV9 with TRBJ2-1; 7 bases align to TRBD2. This CDR3 is 14 amino acids long. Germline trimming cut 0 bases from V and 5 bases from J; bases unmatched to any gene: 2. From germline, CDR1 is SGDLS and CDR2 YYNGEE. In DNA, the CDR3 is TGTGCCAGCAGCGTAGCGGGGGGTCACAATGAGCAGTTCTTC. It encodes CASSVAGGHNEQFF.

The V gene is TRBV18, the J gene TRBJ2-3; 8 bases align to TRBD2. In germline, CDR1 is KGHSH, CDR2 LQKENI. V shed 1 base, J shed 3 bases, and the junction held 6 bases outside the gene matches. The CDR3 is 16 residues long. CDR3 in amino acids: CASSPRLAGVTDTQYF. The CDR3 region has the DNA TGTGCCAGCTCACCACGTCTAGCGGGTGTAACAGATACGCAGTATTTT.

V and J are TRBV19 and TRBJ2-2; D gene unclear. The CDR3 contains 17 residues. Germline CDR1 LNHDA, CDR2 SQIVND (reference sequence). Trimming took off 6 bases at V and 7 bases at J, with 24 bases between the two ends. CDR3 amino acids: CASRSPLQHPFSGELFF. In DNA, the CDR3 is TGTGCCAGTAGAAGCCCTTTGCAGCATCCTTTCAGCGGGGAGCTGTTTTTT.

This sequence joins TRBV11-2 and TRBJ2-7; D might be TRBD1 (5 bases). V lost 3 bases and J 7 bases, leaving 13 bases between the germline ends. CDR3 length: 13 amino acids. Germline V gene sequence: CDR1 SGHAT, CDR2 FQNNGV. The CDR3 here is CASSFTTDKEQYF. As DNA, the CDR3 is TGTGCCAGCAGCTTTACGACAGATAAAGAGCAGTACTTC.

The J gene is TRBJ2-3, the V gene TRBV7-8, with TRBD1 identical over 9 bases. The CDR3 totals 14 residues. Germline values: CDR1 SGHVS, CDR2 FQNEAQ. V lost 6 bases to trimming and J lost 3 bases; unmatched junction nucleotides: 4. Here the CDR3 reads CASRRQGETDTQYF. CDR3 nucleotides: TGTGCCAGCAGACGACAGGGGGAAACAGATACGCAGTATTTT.

This sequence joins TRBV7-3 and TRBJ2-3; D perhaps matches TRBD2 (5 bases). From germline, CDR1 is SGHTA and CDR2 FQGTGA. Trimming cost V 4 bases and J 2 bases, with 10 bases left between them. The CDR3 is 14 amino acids. In DNA, the CDR3 is TGTGCCAGCAGCTCCGGACTTTCCACAGATACGCAGTATTTT. Translated: CASSSGLSTDTQYF.

This clone was observed a few times. The chain carries TRBV4-3 and TRBJ2-6; D remains ambiguous. The CDR3 runs 16 residues. Germline-derived CDR1 and CDR2 are LGHNA and YSLEER. V was trimmed by 3 bases and J by 3 bases, leaving 12 bases between them. The CDR3 sequence is CASSQRTVNGANVLTF. In DNA, the CDR3 is TGCGCCAGCAGCCAGAGGACCGTGAATGGGGCCAACGTCCTGACTTTC.

J is TRBJ2-3 and V is TRBV15; D gene uncertain. CDR1 is LNHNV and CDR2 is YYDKDF in the germline V gene (reference sequence). The CDR3 runs to 13 residues. V gave up 0 bases and J gave up 5 bases, with 6 bases separating them. CDR3 nucleotides: TGTGCCACCAGCAGAGATCGGAGAGATACGCAGTATTTT. Translation: CATSRDRRDTQYF.

The chain carries TRBV19 and TRBJ1-4, with 7 bases aligning to TRBD1. This CDR3 is built from 15 residues. Germline V CDR1 and CDR2: LNHDA, SQIVND (reference sequence). V lost 4 bases to trimming and J lost 5 bases; unmatched junction nucleotides: 7. The CDR3 sequence is CASSTLGQANEKLFF. The DNA of the CDR3 is TGTGCCAGTAGTACCCTCGGACAGGCGAATGAAAAACTGTTTTTT.